This T cell receptor (beta chain) appears in the sequencing data of a study of cytomegalovirus exposure and HLA in healthy donors. Primers for the PCR totalled 60 Vbeta and 13 Jbeta. Clones were read by immunoSEQ multiplex PCR, and TCRdb kept only the in-frame ones, dropping some. This sample has 170,000 or so clones, with around 79% found just once. Concerning this clone: As yet, its antigen is unknown.

Findings and caveats of the study: Analyzed later, association rates of TCRs varied across HLA loci, with DRB1 most and HLA-C fewest. A list of approximately 160 TCR beta chains associated with cytomegalovirus was given. According to an earlier analysis, most TCR beta V segments yielded productive rearrangements about 90% or about 30% of the time. V- and J-gene trimming in TCR beta was tied to a missense DCLRE1C variant by an analysis performed later.

The origin of this receptor is a woman in her thirties or forties in good health and CMV-seronegative. The specimen sequenced was PBMCs.

The CDR3 loop is CASSFTGDGTGELFF. Written as DNA, the CDR3 is TGTGCCAGCAGCTTTACAGGGGACGGCACCGGGGAGCTGTTTTTT. The chain couples TRBV7-9 to TRBJ2-2, with 7 nucleotides matching TRBD1. In germline, CDR1 is SEHNR, CDR2 FQNEAQ (reference sequence). V lost 3 bases and J lost 4; bases outside the gene matches: 5. The CDR3 covers 15 residues.